The following is a T cell receptor beta chain sequence with its context. Its matching antigen is unknown. These data come from a study of post-analysis software for immune sequencing data. General observations from the study: Patients carried 5 or 6 TRBV segments more frequently than controls did, and TRBV5-6, TRBV5-1 and TRBV20-1 were among them. Diversity measured as normalized Chao1 was significantly lower in multiple sclerosis patients than in controls.

The CDR3 has 13 residues. The V end lost 6 bases, the J end lost 1 base, and 12 bases lay between the germline ends. The germline gives CDR1 DFQATT, CDR2 SNEGSKA (reference sequence). The library was made from cDNA and included unique molecular identifiers. TCRdb itself ran the PCR reads through MiXCR, one entry per CDR3 protein. The sample records approximately 730,000 distinct CDR3 sequences, approximately 44% being singletons. This TCR derives from a girl aged 5-17 years with multiple sclerosis. Sequenced input: blood. V usage is TRBV20-1 and J usage is TRBJ1-1; D not certain. The CDR3 region has the DNA TGCAGTGCCCGACCGGGCGGGAACACTGAAGCTTTCTTT. As protein: CSARPGGNTEAFF.